This T cell receptor (beta chain) derives from a study of Ad26.COV2.S vaccination and SARS-CoV-2 variants. Measured with immunoSEQ multiplex PCR; TCRdb has only the in-frame clones, and not every one. The sample contains 250,000 to 300,000 clones, around 87% of which appear only once. Documented treatment: around 19 received Ad26.COV2.S at low or high dose, single or two shots; 5 received placebo; per-sample allocation not given. Sampling was performed 63 days after the first vaccine or placebo injection. Trimming shortened V by 3 bases and J by 8 bases, and 10 bases separated the two germline ends. The CDR3 consists of 11 residues. From germline, CDR1 is GTSNPN and CDR2 SVGIG (reference sequence).

The sequencing here drew on peripheral blood, taken in a trial of Ad26.COV2.S vaccine versus placebo. This sequence was found in a person between 18 and 60 years old who received the Ad26.COV2.S COVID-19 vaccine or a placebo. This sequence joins TRBV30 and TRBJ1-1; unclear D gene. CDR3: CAWRGWGEAFF. For the CDR3, the DNA is TGTGCCTGGAGAGGGTGGGGAGAAGCTTTCTTT.